The 28 T cell receptor beta chains given below trace back to one sample, sequenced in a study of T-cell memory formation after mild COVID-19. TCRdb reprocessed the 5' RACE reads with MiXCR, giving one entry per CDR3 protein. The sample holds about 190,000 distinct CDR3 sequences; more than 9% are singletons and the top ten take less than 4%. The sample comprised PBMCs or a T cell subset sorted from them (not recorded which). All receptors derive from a man younger than 35 who had mild COVID-19 (a few samples of this study predate the infection). Cell type and time point are not known.

This clonotype has a handful of counts. This chain connects TRBV7-9 to TRBJ1-2, with TRBD1 matching 8 bases. This CDR3 comprises 17 residues. Trimming took 1 base from V and 7 from J; bases not matched to a gene: 14. Germline CDR1 reads SEHNR; CDR2 reads FQNEAQ (reference sequence). The CDR3, as DNA: TGTGCCAGCAGCTTAGGGACAGGGTTCGGGAACGGTTTTGGCTACACCTTC. Amino acids: CASSLGTGFGNGFGYTF.

V and J are TRBV24-1 and TRBJ1-2; D remains ambiguous. The CDR3 spans 12 residues. V was clipped by 4 bases and J by 8 bases, with 10 bases between them. The germline V gene encodes CDR1 KGHDR and CDR2 SFDVKD. The CDR3, as DNA: TGTGCCACCAGTGAGTATGGAAACGGCTACACCTTC. Encoded protein: CATSEYGNGYTF.

J is TRBJ2-1 and V is TRBV15; D perhaps matches TRBD1 (6 bases). Trimming left V 5 bases short and J 7 bases short, with 9 bases between. This CDR3 contains 12 residues. Germline values: CDR1 LNHNV, CDR2 YYDKDF (reference sequence). CDR3 protein: CATSEQGNEQFF. CDR3 in DNA: TGTGCCACCAGCGAACAGGGAAATGAGCAGTTCTTC.

The sample holds a few counts of this clonotype. CDR3: CASSYPGISPLHF. CDR3 in DNA: TGTGCCAGCAGTTACCCAGGGATTTCACCCCTCCACTTT. The chain uses TRBV28 and TRBJ1-6; TRBD1 is a possible D gene (5 bases). Per germline, CDR1 MDHEN and CDR2 SYDVKM. The CDR3 totals 13 residues. Trimming stripped 4 bases from V and 9 bases from J, with 10 bases between. Based on the CDR3 plus reference TRBV28 and TRBJ1-6, the full variable domain is DVKVTQSSRYLVKRTGEKVFLECVQDMDHENMFWYRQDPGLGLRLIYFSYDVKMKEKGDIPEGYSVSREKKERFSLILESASTNQTSMYLCASSYPGISPLHFGNGTRLTVT.

Only a few counts were recorded for this clonotype. This rearrangement joins TRBV7-2 to TRBJ2-5; 8 bases are a match to TRBD2. Germline CDR1 reads SGHTA; CDR2 reads FQGNSA. The junction had 8 bases not matched to a gene; V was cut back by 1 base and J by 4 bases. The CDR3 is 16 residues long. The CDR3 DNA reads TGTGCCAGCAGCTTAGGACTAGCGCGGGGGCCAGAGACCCAGTACTTC. Amino acid sequence: CASSLGLARGPETQYF.

This clonotype turned up a few times. The chain has TRBV7-2 and TRBJ2-7; D perhaps matches TRBD2 (6 bases). The CDR3 length is 14 residues. Trimming removed 1 base from V and 2 bases from J, with 9 bases in between. Germline CDR1 reads SGHTA; CDR2 reads FQGNSA. The CDR3: CASSLEGGTYEQYF. The CDR3 coding sequence is TGTGCCAGCAGCTTAGAAGGAGGGACCTACGAGCAGTACTTC.

This clonotype has a handful of counts. V is TRBV7-9 and J is TRBJ2-7; 7 bases are a match to TRBD1. Trimming at V came to 0 bases and at J to 1 base, leaving 3 bases not matched to a gene. The CDR3 loop spans 15 amino acids. CDR1 is SEHNR, CDR2 FQNEAQ, per germline (reference sequence). The CDR3 loop is CASSLAWDRSYEQYF. CDR3 nucleotides: TGTGCCAGCAGCTTAGCCTGGGACAGATCCTACGAGCAGTACTTC.

V and J are TRBV24-1 and TRBJ2-7; 11 nucleotides match TRBD1. Trimming removed 9 bases from V and 5 bases from J; junction bases left unmatched: 8. CDR3 length equals 14 residues. The V gene's germline CDR1 is KGHDR and CDR2 SFDVKD. CDR3 loop: CATRTGGHSDEQYF. The CDR3 DNA sequence: TGTGCCACCCGGACAGGGGGCCATTCGGACGAGCAGTACTTC.

In its sample, this clonotype was seen a few times. The V gene is TRBV27, the J gene TRBJ1-5, with 8 bases matching TRBD1. Per germline, CDR1 MNHEY and CDR2 SMNVEV (reference sequence). The length of the CDR3 is 14 residues. J gave up 9 bases and V 5 bases, and 9 bases lay outside the gene matches. The CDR3 nucleotides are TGTGCCAGCAGTCTCGGACAGGGACCGTGGCCCCAGCATTTT. Protein: CASSLGQGPWPQHF.

This clonotype was counted at least ten times. This chain uses TRBV5-1 with TRBJ2-3, with 10 bases identical to TRBD2. The CDR3 sequence is 16 residues long. Germline V lookup: CDR1 SGHRS, CDR2 YFSETQ. V lost 3 bases, J lost 2 bases, and 6 bases stayed unmatched. In nucleotides, the CDR3 is TGCGCCAGCAGCTCGGGACTAGCGTTGGTCACAGATACGCAGTATTTT. Its translation is CASSSGLALVTDTQYF.

This clonotype was observed a handful of times. The gene calls are TRBV10-3 and TRBJ2-6; D gene ambiguous. V dropped 3 bases and J dropped 0 bases, with 9 bases sitting between them. Germline CDR1 reads ENHRY; CDR2 reads SYGVKD. This CDR3 is built from 16 residues. The CDR3 DNA follows: TGTGCCATCAGTGACCAGGTCGCCTCTGGGGCCAACGTCCTGACTTTC. Protein product: CAISDQVASGANVLTF.

The chain joins TRBV6-2 or TRBV6-3 to TRBJ2-7, with 7 bases that match TRBD1. V lost 3 bases, J lost 12 bases, and 17 bases stayed unmatched. The CDR3 covers 15 residues. Germline CDR1 is MNHEY and CDR2 is SVGEGT. CDR3 sequence (DNA): TGTGCCAGCAGTTATGACCATGGACAGGTGCAGCTGGGGTACTTC. This encodes CASSYDHGQVQLGYF.

There are many counts of this clonotype. The rearrangement uses TRBV10-3 and TRBJ2-1; 9 bases fit TRBD2. V was clipped by 8 bases and J by 5 bases; unmatched bases: 7. Germline V gene lookup returns CDR1 ENHRY and CDR2 SYGVKD. This CDR3 comprises 14 residues. The CDR3 bases are TGTGCCATCGGTCCCTTAGCGGGAGACAATGAGCAGTTCTTC. Translated: CAIGPLAGDNEQFF.

This clonotype was counted at least ten times. The genes are TRBV12-3 or TRBV12-4 and TRBJ2-5, with a weak D call TRBD1 (5 bases). V was trimmed by 3 bases and J by 4 bases, leaving 12 bases between them. The CDR3 consists of 14 residues. The CDR3 here is CASSLPGQSETQYF. CDR3 sequence (DNA): TGTGCCAGCAGTTTGCCAGGGCAGTCAGAGACCCAGTACTTC.

The DNA of the CDR3 is TGTGCCAGCAGCGAAAATGCCGGGACGCAGTATTTT. Its protein product is CASSENAGTQYF. The chain has TRBV7-3 and TRBJ2-3; D not resolved. Germline-derived CDR1 and CDR2 are SGHTA and FQGTGA. This CDR3 is 12 amino acids long. Trimming removed 5 bases from V and 9 bases from J, with 12 bases in between.

V is TRBV7-8 and J is TRBJ1-5; the D is unclear. The length of the CDR3 is 16 residues. The V end was cut by 1 base, the J end by 6 bases, with 16 bases between. CDR1 is SGHVS and CDR2 is FQNEAQ in the germline V gene. The CDR3 protein is CASSLEPGGLVQPQHF. The CDR3 nucleotides read TGTGCCAGCAGCTTAGAGCCCGGAGGACTGGTTCAGCCCCAGCATTTT.

This clonotype was recorded a few times. The chain links TRBV18 to TRBJ2-7; 7 bases map to TRBD1. V trimming: 3 bases; J trimming: 0 bases; junction bases outside the gene matches: 5. This CDR3 is 15 amino acids long. The germline CDR1 and CDR2 sequences are KGHSH and LQKENI. Here the CDR3 reads CASSPTGQSSYEQYV. Here the CDR3 DNA reads TGTGCCAGCTCACCGACAGGGCAGAGCTCCTACGAGCAGTACGTC.

This clonotype has a handful of counts. V and J are TRBV5-1 and TRBJ2-1, with TRBD2 identical over 10 bases. J lost 4 bases, V lost 3 bases, and 7 bases had no gene match. The CDR3 is 16 amino acids. Germline V gene sequence: CDR1 SGHRS, CDR2 YFSETQ. CDR3 protein: CASSYLLAGIYNEQFF. In nucleotides, the CDR3 is TGCGCCAGCAGCTACTTACTAGCGGGGATTTACAATGAGCAGTTCTTC. Looking up the rest from reference TRBV5-1 and TRBJ2-1 gives the full variable domain: KAGVTQTPRYLIKTRGQQVTLSCSPISGHRSVSWYQQTPGQGLQFLFEYFSETQRNKGNFPGRFSGRQFSNSRSEMNVSTLELGDSALYLCASSYLLAGIYNEQFFGPGTRLTVL.

This sequence joins TRBV27 and TRBJ1-4; D unresolved. The CDR3 extends over 15 amino acids. V lost 5 bases to trimming and J lost 4 bases, with 14 bases between them. Germline V gene data show CDR1 as MNHEY and CDR2 as SMNVEV (reference sequence). CDR3 nucleotides: TGTGCCAGCAGTCTCTCCCCGGAGGGTAATGAAAAACTGTTTTTT. The encoded protein is CASSLSPEGNEKLFF.

Of note for this clonotype: A clone one base away is much larger, so this may be a read error. This rearrangement joins TRBV20-1 to TRBJ2-5; 7 positions agree with TRBD1. The CDR3 contains 11 residues. Germline V gives CDR1 DFQATT, CDR2 SNEGSKA (reference sequence). CDR3 loop: CSPDREETKYF. CDR3 sequence (DNA): TGCAGCCCTGACAGGGAAGAGACCAAGTACTTC.

This clonotype turned up a few times. The chain couples TRBV19 to TRBJ1-6, with a weak D call TRBD1 (5 bases). This CDR3 contains 17 residues. V was trimmed by 11 bases and J by 0 bases, leaving 20 bases between them. CDR1 and CDR2 from the germline V gene are LNHDA and SQIVND (reference sequence). CDR3 protein: CAGAQGPLSSYNSPLHF. DNA for the CDR3: TGTGCCGGAGCGCAGGGCCCTCTAAGCTCCTATAATTCACCCCTCCACTTT.

This clonotype was seen only a few times. The CDR3 nucleotides are TGTGCCAGCAGTTCGGTAAGGCGAGGCGCTGATACGCAGTATTTT. Protein: CASSSVRRGADTQYF. V gene TRBV6-2 or TRBV6-3 combines with J gene TRBJ2-3; D unresolved. This CDR3 is 15 amino acids long. Trimming stripped 4 bases from V and 6 bases from J, with 17 bases between. CDR1 and CDR2 from the germline V gene are MNHEY and SVGEGT.

This rearrangement joins TRBV11-2 to TRBJ2-7; the D call may be TRBD1 or TRBD2 (5 bases each). The V end lost 2 bases, the J end lost 6 bases, and 17 bases lay between the germline ends. The CDR3 totals 15 residues. Germline V CDR1 and CDR2: SGHAT, FQNNGV. The CDR3 DNA reads TGTGCCAGCAGCTTATTTCCTGGGGGTAATGGCGAGCAGTACGTC. It codes for CASSLFPGGNGEQYV.

This clonotype turned up a few times. J is TRBJ1-3 and V is TRBV4-3, with D hard to call. The CDR3 totals 18 residues. The germline V gene has CDR1 LGHNA and CDR2 YSLEER. Trimming cost V 0 bases and J 0 bases, with 15 bases left between them. CDR3 region: CASSQEVLIGNSGNTIYF. In DNA form, the CDR3 reads TGCGCCAGCAGCCAAGAGGTATTGATAGGGAACTCTGGAAACACCATATATTTT.

The chain uses TRBV12-3 or TRBV12-4 and TRBJ1-2, with D maybe TRBD1 (6 bases). V shed 5 bases and J shed 8 bases, with 18 bases lying between them. CDR3 length equals 14 residues. The DNA for the CDR3 is TGTGCCAGCAGTCGCCAGGGGAGTTTCGGGGGCTACACCTTC. Amino acids: CASSRQGSFGGYTF.

V usage is TRBV6-5 and J usage is TRBJ1-1; D is ambiguous. V was trimmed by 1 base and J by 7 bases, leaving 16 bases between them. This CDR3 comprises 15 residues. Germline CDR1 and CDR2: MNHEY and SVGAGI. The CDR3 here is CASSYYGEVYDEAFF. In DNA form, the CDR3 reads TGTGCCAGCAGTTACTATGGGGAGGTCTATGATGAAGCTTTCTTT.

This clonotype occurred a few times. This sequence joins TRBV12-3 or TRBV12-4 and TRBJ1-1; D perhaps matches TRBD1 (5 bases). CDR3 size: 12 residues. Trimming removed 8 bases from V and 6 bases from J, with 13 bases in between. CDR3 loop: CASSPGFAEAFF. CDR3 coding DNA: TGTGCCAGCTCCCCAGGGTTCGCTGAAGCTTTCTTT.

This clonotype was picked up one time. The V gene is TRBV28, the J gene TRBJ1-1; TRBD1 is a possible D gene (5 bases). The V end lost 7 bases, the J end lost 0 bases, and 18 bases lay between the germline ends. The CDR3 covers 16 residues. CDR1 MDHEN and CDR2 SYDVKM come from the germline V gene. In DNA form, the CDR3 reads TGTGCCAGCACTACGATCTGGGCAGGGTTGAACACTGAAGCTTTCTTT. Encoded protein: CASTTIWAGLNTEAFF.